The rows below give T cell receptor beta chains drawn from one sample of a study of beta chain features in type 1 diabetes. Profiled with immunoSEQ multiplex PCR; TCRdb holds only in-frame clones, not every one. The sample has a few hundred thousand clones, approximately 24% seen once. Material: naive CD4+ T cells from blood. These receptors were collected from a young woman with type 1 diabetes. The CDR3 runs from the conserved cysteine through the conserved F or W. Each record gives: CDR3 DNA, CDR3 protein, clone size, J gene, V gene, D gene. A D gene is named only where the DNA matches it firmly. Part of the rows lack a size; the others show once, few, many or a class for expanded clones.

TGTGCCAGCAGCCAAAGGACTAGCGGGATATTTTACAATGAGCAGTTCTTC | CASSQRTSGIFYNEQFF | - | TRBJ2-1 | TRBV11-2 | TRBD2
TGTGCCAGCAGTGAATTCATCAATGAGCAGTTCTTC | CASSEFINEQFF | - | TRBJ2-1 | TRBV25-1 | -
TGCAGCGTTTCTGGGGAGGGGGAGACCCAGTACTTC | CSVSGEGETQYF | - | TRBJ2-5 | TRBV29-1 | TRBD2
TGCGCCAGCAGCGGGGGACAGCCAAACACCGGGGAGCTGTTTTTT | CASSGGQPNTGELFF | few | TRBJ2-2 | TRBV5-1 | TRBD1
TGTGCCACCAGCAGCCTTCAGGGTCCGGAGGGGCCCCAGCATTTT | CATSSLQGPEGPQHF | few | TRBJ1-5 | TRBV15 | -
TGCGCCAGCAGCTTGACAGGAGACTCTGGAAACACCATATATTTT | CASSLTGDSGNTIYF | - | TRBJ1-3 | TRBV5-1 | -
TGTGCCTGGGTAAGAAGGACAGGTCACTACGAGCAGTACTTC | CAWVRRTGHYEQYF | few | TRBJ2-7 | TRBV30 | TRBD1
TGTGCCAGCAGCTTAGCGACACACCTCTCCTACGAGCAGTACTTC | CASSLATHLSYEQYF | - | TRBJ2-7 | TRBV7-9 | -
TGTGCCGGAGGGACTAGCGCTTCAGATACGCAGTATTTT | CAGGTSASDTQYF | - | TRBJ2-3 | TRBV28 | TRBD2
TGTGCCAGCAGCTTGTTTGGCCCTCAGACTTCCTACGAGCAGTACTTC | CASSLFGPQTSYEQYF | - | TRBJ2-7 | TRBV5-6 | -
TGTGCCTGGAGTGCCGGGGGTGGCTACACCTTC | CAWSAGGGYTF | few | TRBJ1-2 | TRBV30 | -
TGTGCCAGCAGCTTTGGGGGGACAGGGGGCTTTGACGCTTTCTTT | CASSFGGTGGFDAFF | few | TRBJ1-1 | TRBV7-9 | TRBD1
TGTGCCACCAGCGTCGGACAGACCTACGAGCAGTACTTC | CATSVGQTYEQYF | few | TRBJ2-7 | TRBV15 | -
TGTGCCAGCAGTCTACCGAGTGGAGCGGGGGCAGAGACCCAGTACTTC | CASSLPSGAGAETQYF | once | TRBJ2-5 | TRBV28 | TRBD2
TGTGCCAGCAGCGGCCGGGTCGATTACGAGCAGTACTTC | CASSGRVDYEQYF | - | TRBJ2-7 | TRBV11-2 | -
TGTGCCAGCAGCTTGGTCAGCGACACCGGGGAGCTGTTTTTT | CASSLVSDTGELFF | - | TRBJ2-2 | TRBV5-6 | -
TGCAGCGTTGAACAGGACAGGCTATATGGCTACACCTTC | CSVEQDRLYGYTF | few | TRBJ1-2 | TRBV29-1 | TRBD1
TGCGCCAGCAGCTTGGGCAGCTCCGGGACCGGGGAGCTGTTTTTT | CASSLGSSGTGELFF | few | TRBJ2-2 | TRBV5-1 | -
TGTGCCTGGAGTGTACTTCCCCTCACTGGGAGGTCAGGGGGTGAGCAGTTCTTC | CAWSVLPLTGRSGGEQFF | few | TRBJ2-1 | TRBV30 | -
TGTGCCAGCAGACAGGGGGCAGGTTCCTACAATGAGCAGTTCTTC | CASRQGAGSYNEQFF | - | TRBJ2-1 | TRBV7-2 | TRBD1
TGTGCCAGCAGTGACGTTTTTAGCGGGCGGGGTGCCACCGGGGAGCTGTTTTTT | CASSDVFSGRGATGELFF | - | TRBJ2-2 | TRBV6-1 | TRBD2
TGTGCCAGCAGCCCACGGGGGGGCGCGGAGACCCAGTACTTC | CASSPRGGAETQYF | - | TRBJ2-5 | TRBV7-2 | TRBD2